This is a list of T cell receptor beta chains from one sample in a study of T cell repertoires in cytomegalovirus infection. MiXCR, applied by TCRdb to the reads, yields one record per CDR3 protein. The table records some 900,000 distinct CDR3 sequences, 32% of them present only once. Their cognate antigens are unknown. Here the sequenced sample was cultured CD8+ T cells from PBMCs, taken from culture after CMV antigen stimulation. These receptors were obtained from a human donor in good health (CMV status not recorded). Some clones in this sample may be carry-over from other donors' samples. Both conserved end residues are part of each CDR3. Each record gives: D gene, V gene, J gene, clone size, CDR3 DNA, CDR3 protein. D genes are given only for firm matches. Some rows have no size entry. The others give once, few or many, or a class for an expanded clone.

TRBD2	TRBV6-4	TRBJ2-3	.	TGTGCCAGCAGTGCTCTTTCGTTCCCACTAGCGGGGGGAAACACAGATACGCAGTATTTT	CASSALSFPLAGGNTDTQYF
TRBD1	TRBV6-2/TRBV6-3	TRBJ2-4	.	TGTGCCAGCAGTTACTCTCCGGACAGGGACATGTGGGACATTCAGTACTTC	CASSYSPDRDMWDIQYF
TRBD2	TRBV6-8	TRBJ2-1	.	TGTGCCAACAGTTACCGCGGCGGGGGGCCAGATAGTGAGCAGTTCTTC	CANSYRGGGPDSEQFF
TRBD1	TRBV7-3	TRBJ2-1	.	TGTGCCAACAGCCACCCCGGGACAGAGTACAATGAGCAGTTCTTC	CANSHPGTEYNEQFF
TRBD1	TRBV7-6	TRBJ1-2	.	TGTGCCAGCAGCACCCCAGGGGGTAACTATGGCTACACCTTC	CASSTPGGNYGYTF
.	TRBV15	TRBJ2-1	.	TGTGCCACCCTGGACACTACCTACAATGAGCAGTTCTTC	CATLDTTYNEQFF
.	TRBV11-2	TRBJ2-5	.	TGTGCCAGCAAACCTCCCCAGGGGCAGACCCAGTACTTC	CASKPPQGQTQYF
.	TRBV15	TRBJ2-2	.	TGTGCCACCAGCAGAGATGTGAGGGCACTTAACACCGGGGAGCTGTTTTTT	CATSRDVRALNTGELFF
.	TRBV6-2/TRBV6-3	TRBJ1-1	.	TGTGCCAGCAGTTACGGGATAGGGGGAGGTACTGAAGCTTTCTTT	CASSYGIGGGTEAFF
.	TRBV27	TRBJ2-5	.	TGTGCCAGCAGTGCCCGTGGGTACATGACGGAGACCCAGTACTTC	CASSARGYMTETQYF
.	TRBV9	TRBJ1-1	.	TGTGCCAGCAGCGAGAGTCAGGGTCCTGAAGCTTTCTTT	CASSESQGPEAFF
.	TRBV6-1	TRBJ1-1	few	TGTGCCAGCAGTGAATGGGCAGGAGGTTTAACTGAAGCTTTCTTT	CASSEWAGGLTEAFF
.	TRBV6-4	TRBJ1-1	.	TGTGCCAGCAGTGAGTACAGTTGGACTGAAGCTTTCTTT	CASSEYSWTEAFF
.	TRBV6-5	TRBJ1-1	.	TGTGCCAGCAGTTACTCTAGAAACTATTTGGGGCGGTGGAGAGGGGACACTGAAGCTTTCTTT	CASSYSRNYLGRWRGDTEAFF
.	TRBV7-6	TRBJ1-5	.	TGTGCCAGCAGCTCAAACAGGGTGCGACAGCCCCAGCATTTT	CASSSNRVRQPQHF
TRBD2	TRBV29-1	TRBJ2-2	.	TGCAGCGCCCTAACTAGCGGGGGGGCCCCGAGGACCGGGGAGCTGTTTTTT	CSALTSGGAPRTGELFF
TRBD2	TRBV20-1	TRBJ2-3	.	TGCAGTGCCATCGGGACTAGCGAAACAGATACGCAGTATTTT	CSAIGTSETDTQYF
.	TRBV25-1	TRBJ1-2	few	TGTGCCAGCAGTGCAAAGAATAACTATGGCTACACCTTC	CASSAKNNYGYTF
.	TRBV29-1	TRBJ1-1	.	TGCAGCGGGGGGCAGGAAAGTGAAGCTTTCTTT	CSGGQESEAFF
.	TRBV7-6	TRBJ1-1	few	TGTGCTAGCAGCTTCATCTCGGGAACCGACACTGAAGCTTTCTTT	CASSFISGTDTEAFF
.	TRBV24-1	TRBJ1-1	few	TGTGCCACCAGGGAGGGGAACACTGAAGCTTTCTTT	CATREGNTEAFF
.	TRBV6-6	TRBJ1-2	few	TGTGCCAGCAGTGATGGTGGCAGGGTCTATGGCTACACCTTC	CASSDGGRVYGYTF
.	TRBV6-6	TRBJ2-3	once	TGTGCCAGCAGTTCGTCGGTCGGTAGCACAGATACGCAGTATTTT	CASSSSVGSTDTQYF
.	TRBV9	TRBJ1-3	.	TGTGCCAGCAGCCGACATCGTCAAGGGGGACCTGTTCGGGGAAACACCATATATTTT	CASSRHRQGGPVRGNTIYF
.	TRBV6-1	TRBJ2-7	.	TGTACCAGCAGTGAACTGGACAGCTACGAGCAGTACTTC	CTSSELDSYEQYF
TRBD1	TRBV18	TRBJ2-5	.	TGTGCCAGCTCACCACGGGACAGGGTTTTCCAACAAGAGACCCAGTACTTC	CASSPRDRVFQQETQYF
TRBD1	TRBV5-1	TRBJ2-1	.	TGCGCCAGCAGCTTGGGACAGGGGTGGGACTACAATGAGCAGTTCTTC	CASSLGQGWDYNEQFF
TRBD2	TRBV2	TRBJ2-2	.	TGTGCCAGCCTCCTAAGACTAGCGACGAACACCGGGGAGCTGTTTTTT	CASLLRLATNTGELFF
.	TRBV12-3/TRBV12-4	TRBJ1-5	many	TGTGCCAGCAGTCCGACAGTATACGGGCAGCCCCAGCATTTT	CASSPTVYGQPQHF
.	TRBV27	TRBJ1-2	.	TGTGCCAGCAGTTTAACTGGGGCCGGCTACACCTTC	CASSLTGAGYTF
.	TRBV7-9	TRBJ2-2	many	TGTGCCAGCAGCTTAAATCCCGGGGAGCTGTTTTTT	CASSLNPGELFF
.	TRBV5-6	TRBJ1-2	.	TGTGCCAGCAGCTCGGGACCGGGGGACTATGGCTACACCTTC	CASSSGPGDYGYTF
.	TRBV7-2	TRBJ1-2	.	TGTGCCAGCAGCTTACAGAGCTATGGCTACACCTTC	CASSLQSYGYTF
.	TRBV2	TRBJ2-3	few	TGTGCCAGCAGTGAAGCAGGAGCTAGCACAGATACGCAGTATTTT	CASSEAGASTDTQYF
TRBD2	TRBV7-8	TRBJ2-5	many	TGTGCCAGCACCCCGGGGCGGGGGTTCCAAGAGACCCAGTACTTC	CASTPGRGFQETQYF
TRBD2	TRBV7-2	TRBJ2-3	many	TGTGCCAGCAGCTTCCTAGCGGGGGTTACAGATACGCAGTATTTT	CASSFLAGVTDTQYF
.	TRBV7-9	TRBJ1-1	.	TGTGCCAGCATTTTTACGGGGGCGAGCACTGAAGCTTTCTTT	CASIFTGASTEAFF
TRBD1	TRBV10-3	TRBJ1-5	.	TGTGCCATCAGTGAGTCGACATTAGGACAGGGGGGCAATCAGCCCCAGCATTTT	CAISESTLGQGGNQPQHF
.	TRBV6-5	TRBJ1-2	.	TGTGCCAGCAGTTACTCGAGGTGGCCTAACTATGGCTACACCTTC	CASSYSRWPNYGYTF
.	TRBV5-6	TRBJ1-1	.	TGTGCCAGCAGCCCGGGGGCCCGGGTGAACGCTGAAGCTTTCTTT	CASSPGARVNAEAFF
.	TRBV27	TRBJ2-1	few	TGTGCCAGCAGTTTATCGCGAATAGGGGATGAGCAGTTCTTC	CASSLSRIGDEQFF
.	TRBV25-1	TRBJ1-1	few	TGTGCCAGCAGTGAATTTTTCAGGGGCGAGTACACTGAAGCTTTCTTT	CASSEFFRGEYTEAFF
.	TRBV7-9	TRBJ2-3	.	TGTGCCAGCAGTTTCCTGCGGGACAACTCTCTCACAGATACGCAGTATTTT	CASSFLRDNSLTDTQYF
.	TRBV27	TRBJ1-3	few	TGTGCCAGCAGTTCCGGCTCCCCGGACTTGGGAGGAAACACCATATATTTT	CASSSGSPDLGGNTIYF
.	TRBV6-2/TRBV6-3	TRBJ1-5	few	TGTGCCAGCAGTTGGGCCGGCCAGCCCCAGCATTTT	CASSWAGQPQHF
TRBD1	TRBV20-1	TRBJ1-1	few	TGCAGTGCTTTATCAAGACAGGGTCCTGAAGCTTTCTTT	CSALSRQGPEAFF
.	TRBV7-3	TRBJ2-5	few	TGTGCCAGCAGCTTGGGAACTATCACCGGGGAGACCCAGTACTTC	CASSLGTITGETQYF
TRBD1	TRBV7-6	TRBJ1-1	many	TGTGCCAGCACCGCTAACAGGGGGAACACTGAAGCTTTCTTT	CASTANRGNTEAFF
.	TRBV12-3/TRBV12-4	TRBJ2-1	few	TGTGCCAGCAGTCCAAATTTTGAGCAGTTCTTC	CASSPNFEQFF
TRBD2	TRBV4-1	TRBJ2-1	.	TGCGCCAGCAGCCAAGTGCTAGCGGGGGGTTACAATGAGCAGTTCTTC	CASSQVLAGGYNEQFF
TRBD1	TRBV7-6	TRBJ1-1	.	TGTGCCAGCAGCGGTTCAGGGGGAGCTGTGGACACTGAAGCTTTCTTT	CASSGSGGAVDTEAFF
TRBD2	TRBV28	TRBJ2-7	.	TGTGCCAGCAGTTTATCAGGGGTAGCGGGGAGGGCCTACGAGCAGTACTTC	CASSLSGVAGRAYEQYF
TRBD2	TRBV20-1	TRBJ2-1	.	TGCAGTGCTACAGCGGTCCTAGCGGGGCCTAACAATGAGCAGTTCTTC	CSATAVLAGPNNEQFF
.	TRBV27	TRBJ1-4	few	TGTGCCAGCAGTTTACGGGTCCGGGAAGAAAAACTGTTTTTT	CASSLRVREEKLFF
TRBD2	TRBV20-1	TRBJ2-3	.	TGCAGTGGTACTAGCGTTAGCACAGATACGCAGTATTTT	CSGTSVSTDTQYF
.	TRBV7-3	TRBJ2-2	.	TGTGCCAGCAGCTTAATACGGTCCCAGGTCAGGAGCGGGGAGCTGTTTTTT	CASSLIRSQVRSGELFF
.	TRBV7-2	TRBJ1-5	.	TGTGCCAGCAGCTCCGGGCCCCGGCGCGGTCAGCCCCAGCATTTT	CASSSGPRRGQPQHF
.	TRBV15	TRBJ2-7	.	TGTGCCACCAGCAGGTCCGGGATCCTAAACTACTACGAGCAGTACTTC	CATSRSGILNYYEQYF
TRBD2	TRBV28	TRBJ2-1	few	TGTGCCAGCAGTCTTCGGGGGGGCTTTAATGAGCAGTTCTTC	CASSLRGGFNEQFF
.	TRBV6-2/TRBV6-3	TRBJ1-2	few	TGTGCCAGCAGTTACGCCCTTGCCCGGGAAGACTATGGCTACACCTTC	CASSYALAREDYGYTF